This entry features one T cell receptor beta chain sequence. These data are taken from a study of CD8 T cells in Susac syndrome. RNA amounts of about 0.45 to 1 ug underwent reverse transcription with random hexamers. From the immunoSEQ multiplex PCR reads, TCRdb called clonotypes with MiXCR, one entry per CDR3 protein. The sample has about 150,000 distinct CDR3 sequences; approximately 96% are singletons. TCR beta was sequenced from blood CD8+ and CD4+ T cells. The specimen sequenced was CD4+ T cells from PBMCs. This receptor was identified in a human donor with Susac syndrome.

The CDR3 here is CASSSTSGITGELFF. The DNA for the CDR3 is TGCGCCAGCAGCTCTACTAGCGGGATAACCGGGGAGCTGTTTTTT. The chain has TRBV5-1 and TRBJ2-2; 10 bases are shared with TRBD2. V gave up 3 bases and J gave up 5 bases; unmatched junction bases: 4. CDR3 size: 15 residues. The germline gives CDR1 SGHRS, CDR2 YFSETQ.